Following are 20 T cell receptor beta chains from one sample sequenced in a study of T cell responses to AZD1222 COVID-19 vaccine. TCRdb keeps only in-frame clones here, not all; method: immunoSEQ multiplex PCR. The table has some 130,000 clones, roughly nine tenths seen once. Sequenced here: peripheral blood, sampled on day 0 of AZD1222 vaccination. These receptors all come from an adult in good health.

This CDR3 reads CASSQGEGALSNQPQHF. In nucleotides, the CDR3 is TGTGCCAGCAGCCAAGGGGAAGGGGCCCTTAGCAATCAGCCCCAGCATTTT. The chain combines TRBV4-2 with TRBJ1-5; D may be TRBD1 (5 bases). Germline lookup yields CDR1 LGHNA and CDR2 YNFKEQ. Between the trimmed V and J ends, which lost 1 base and 0 bases, there was a span of 13 bases. The CDR3 is 17 amino acids.

This chain connects TRBV7-2 to TRBJ2-5, with D perhaps TRBD1 or TRBD2 (5 bases each). Germline-derived CDR1 and CDR2 are SGHTA and FQGNSA. V gave up 7 bases and J gave up 7 bases, with 19 bases separating them. This CDR3 has 14 residues. CDR3 DNA sequence: TGTGCCAGCAAGGGACCCTCAAGTATTGGGACCCAGTACTTC. Protein sequence: CASKGPSSIGTQYF.

V is TRBV10-1 and J is TRBJ2-2; 7 bases are shared with TRBD1. The CDR3 has 14 amino acids. Germline CDR1 WNHNN, CDR2 SYGVQD (reference sequence). V was clipped by 6 bases and J by 3 bases; unmatched bases: 4. The CDR3 nucleotides read TGCGCCAGCAGAAGAGACAGGGACACCGGGGAGCTGTTTTTT. This gives the protein CASRRDRDTGELFF.

The V call is TRBV9, the J call TRBJ2-3, with 9 nucleotides matching TRBD2. CDR3 length: 16 residues. With 0 bases clipped from V and 5 bases from J, the junction kept 7 bases outside the gene matches. Germline CDR1 and CDR2: SGDLS and YYNGEE. The CDR3 DNA reads TGTGCCAGCAGCGTAGCGGCTAGCGGGGCACGAGATACGCAGTATTTT. This sequence encodes CASSVAASGARDTQYF.

The V call is TRBV12-3 or TRBV12-4, the J call TRBJ2-7, with TRBD1 matching over 7 bases. The junction had 4 bases not matched to a gene; V was cut back by 6 bases and J by 2 bases. The CDR3 contains 13 residues. The CDR3 is CASSLTGPYEQYF. In DNA, the CDR3 is TGTGCCAGCAGCCTGACAGGGCCCTACGAGCAGTACTTC.

This clone was observed once. CDR3 protein: CASSKQGGDEKLFF. CDR3 DNA: TGTGCCAGCAGCAAACAGGGAGGGGATGAAAAACTGTTTTTT. The rearrangement links TRBV5-4 to TRBJ1-4, with D possibly matching TRBD1 (6 bases). The V gene's germline CDR1 is SGHNT and CDR2 YYREEE (reference sequence). Trimming took off 4 bases at V and 6 bases at J, with 13 bases between the two ends. The CDR3 covers 14 residues.

The J gene is TRBJ1-2, the V gene TRBV5-8, with TRBD1 as a possible D gene (5 bases). V was pared by 4 bases and J by 7 bases, with 11 bases between. Germline V gene data show CDR1 as SGHTS and CDR2 as YDEGEE. This CDR3 region has 12 residues. In DNA, the CDR3 is TGTGCCAGCAGCATCAGGGCCCCTGGCTACACCTTC. Protein sequence: CASSIRAPGYTF.

The chain has TRBV30 and TRBJ1-3; tentatively, D is TRBD1 (5 bases). The CDR3 has 12 residues. V was clipped by 0 bases and J by 8 bases, with 8 bases between them. Germline lookup yields CDR1 GTSNPN and CDR2 SVGIG (reference sequence). The CDR3, as DNA: TGTGCCTGGAGTGTACTGGGGGACACCATATATTTT. Translation: CAWSVLGDTIYF.

In DNA, the CDR3 is TGTGCCAGCAGCCAAGAATTTGTTCGGGGAGATCAGCCCCAGCATTTT. It yields the protein CASSQEFVRGDQPQHF. J is TRBJ1-5 and V is TRBV3-1 (or the pseudogene TRBV3-2), with unresolved D. CDR1 and CDR2 from the germline V gene are LGHDT and YNNKEL (reference sequence). The CDR3 extends over 16 amino acids. Trimming pared 0 bases from V and 5 bases from J, leaving 14 bases between.

This clone was seen once. The chain links TRBV13 to TRBJ1-1, with a possible D match to TRBD1 (5 bases). Germline CDR1 is PRHDT and CDR2 is FYEKMQ (reference sequence). Between the trimmed V and J ends, which lost 7 bases and 1 base, there was a span of 10 bases. This CDR3 contains 13 residues. This CDR3 is CASTSGANTEAFF. The CDR3 nucleotides read TGTGCCAGCACCTCCGGGGCGAACACTGAAGCTTTCTTT. The full variable domain, with the rest looked up from reference TRBV13 and TRBJ1-1, is AAGVIQSPRHLIKEKRETATLKCYPIPRHDTVYWYQQGPGQDPQFLISFYEKMQSDKGSIPDRFSAQQFSDYHSELNMSSLELGDSALYFCASTSGANTEAFFGQGTRLTVV.

This clone was counted only a few times. The CDR3 nucleotides are TGCGCCAGCAGCCAAGATTGGAGGGGGGGCAATCAGCCCCAGCATTTT. Amino acids: CASSQDWRGGNQPQHF. The rearrangement links TRBV4-1 to TRBJ1-5; a weak D match, TRBD1 (6 bases). CDR1 is MGHRA and CDR2 is YSYEKL in the germline V gene. Between the trimmed V and J ends, which lost 0 bases and 2 bases, there was a span of 11 bases. The CDR3 runs 16 residues.

V and J are TRBV14 and TRBJ1-1; D not resolved. V shed 2 bases and J shed 8 bases, with 12 bases lying between them. The CDR3 length is 13 residues. Germline V CDR1 and CDR2: SGHDN, FVKESK. The CDR3 DNA follows: TGTGCCAGCAGCCAATGGTCCGGCAGGGAAGCTTTCTTT. Protein: CASSQWSGREAFF.

The rearrangement links TRBV5-1 to TRBJ1-4; 7 positions agree with TRBD1. V dropped 4 bases and J dropped 5; count of bases not matched to a gene: 8. CDR1 and CDR2 from the germline V gene are SGHRS and YFSETQ. CDR3 length: 15 amino acids. The CDR3 DNA sequence: TGCGCCAGCAGCCCGGAGACAGGGTTGAATGAAAAACTGTTTTTT. Amino acid sequence: CASSPETGLNEKLFF. Together with reference TRBV5-1 and TRBJ1-4, the CDR3 gives the full variable domain: KAGVTQTPRYLIKTRGQQVTLSCSPISGHRSVSWYQQTPGQGLQFLFEYFSETQRNKGNFPGRFSGRQFSNSRSEMNVSTLELGDSALYLCASSPETGLNEKLFFGSGTQLSVL.

The chain recombines TRBV6-5 with TRBJ2-7; D possibly corresponds to TRBD2 (5 bases). The V end was cut by 2 bases, the J end by 6 bases, with 8 bases between. Germline V gene data show CDR1 as MNHEY and CDR2 as SVGAGI. The CDR3 is 12 residues long. The CDR3 DNA reads as TGTGCCAGCAGTTACGATCGGGGCGAGCAGTACTTC. Protein sequence: CASSYDRGEQYF.

CDR3 sequence reads: CASSVVRGLEAFF. In DNA form, the CDR3 reads TGTGCCAGCAGCGTAGTTCGGGGGCTGGAAGCTTTCTTT. V and J are TRBV9 and TRBJ1-1, with D maybe TRBD1 (6 bases). CDR1 is SGDLS, CDR2 YYNGEE, per germline. Trimming removed 0 bases from V and 8 bases from J, with 11 bases in between. The CDR3 totals 13 residues.

The genes are TRBV30 and TRBJ2-3; the match to TRBD2 covers 10 bases. The CDR3 covers 13 residues. The germline V gene encodes CDR1 GTSNPN and CDR2 SVGIG (reference sequence). CDR3 sequence: CATSGGATDTQYF. CDR3 sequence (DNA): TGTGCTACAAGCGGGGGGGCAACAGATACGCAGTATTTT.

The V call is TRBV19, the J call TRBJ1-2; 9 nucleotides align to TRBD1. The CDR3 loop spans 19 amino acids. Germline CDR1 LNHDA, CDR2 SQIVND (reference sequence). J lost 4 bases, V lost 5 bases, and 20 bases had no gene match. CDR3 amino acids: CASSPYGQGLEAVVYGYTF. CDR3 nucleotide sequence: TGTGCCAGTAGTCCCTACGGACAGGGGTTGGAAGCCGTAGTCTATGGCTACACCTTC.

The V and J genes are TRBV7-2 and TRBJ1-1; 7 bases map to TRBD1. The CDR3 runs 15 residues. Germline assignment: CDR1 SGHTA and CDR2 FQGNSA. After removal of 2 bases from V and 1 base from J, the junction contained 4 bases not matched to a gene. The CDR3 region is CASSLSGQRNTEAFF. The CDR3 DNA reads as TGTGCCAGCAGCTTATCGGGACAGAGGAACACTGAAGCTTTCTTT.

V is TRBV13 and J is TRBJ2-7, with no clear D. Trimming cost V 5 bases and J 6 bases, with 14 bases left between them. Germline CDR1 PRHDT, CDR2 FYEKMQ (reference sequence). The CDR3 sequence is 13 residues long. The chain's CDR3 is CASSTSRVGEQYF. The CDR3 DNA reads TGTGCCAGCAGCACGTCCCGTGTTGGCGAGCAGTACTTC. Combining the CDR3 with reference TRBV13 and TRBJ2-7 gives the whole variable domain AAGVIQSPRHLIKEKRETATLKCYPIPRHDTVYWYQQGPGQDPQFLISFYEKMQSDKGSIPDRFSAQQFSDYHSELNMSSLELGDSALYFCASSTSRVGEQYFGPGTRLTVT.

V gene TRBV19 combines with J gene TRBJ1-5; possibly TRBD1 for D (5 bases). V lost 5 bases and J lost 4, with 9 bases in between. Per germline, CDR1 LNHDA and CDR2 SQIVND (reference sequence). The CDR3 sequence is 13 residues long. The CDR3 region has the DNA TGTGCCAGTAGTCGGGCAGGGAATCAGCCCCAGCATTTT. Its translation is CASSRAGNQPQHF.